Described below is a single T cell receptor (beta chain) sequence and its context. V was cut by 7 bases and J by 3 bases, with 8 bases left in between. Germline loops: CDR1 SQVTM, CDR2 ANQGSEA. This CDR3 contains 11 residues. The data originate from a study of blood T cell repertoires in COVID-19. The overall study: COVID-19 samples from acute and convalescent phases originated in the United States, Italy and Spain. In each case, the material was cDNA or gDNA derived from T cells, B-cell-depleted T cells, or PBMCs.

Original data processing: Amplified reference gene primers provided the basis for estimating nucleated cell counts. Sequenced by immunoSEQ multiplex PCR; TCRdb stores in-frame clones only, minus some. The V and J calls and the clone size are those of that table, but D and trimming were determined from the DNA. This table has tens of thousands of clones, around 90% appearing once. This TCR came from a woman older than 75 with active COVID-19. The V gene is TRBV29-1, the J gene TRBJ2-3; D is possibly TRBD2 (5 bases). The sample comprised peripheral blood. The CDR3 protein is CSGGKTDTQYF. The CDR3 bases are TGCAGCGGAGGGAAGACAGATACGCAGTATTTT.